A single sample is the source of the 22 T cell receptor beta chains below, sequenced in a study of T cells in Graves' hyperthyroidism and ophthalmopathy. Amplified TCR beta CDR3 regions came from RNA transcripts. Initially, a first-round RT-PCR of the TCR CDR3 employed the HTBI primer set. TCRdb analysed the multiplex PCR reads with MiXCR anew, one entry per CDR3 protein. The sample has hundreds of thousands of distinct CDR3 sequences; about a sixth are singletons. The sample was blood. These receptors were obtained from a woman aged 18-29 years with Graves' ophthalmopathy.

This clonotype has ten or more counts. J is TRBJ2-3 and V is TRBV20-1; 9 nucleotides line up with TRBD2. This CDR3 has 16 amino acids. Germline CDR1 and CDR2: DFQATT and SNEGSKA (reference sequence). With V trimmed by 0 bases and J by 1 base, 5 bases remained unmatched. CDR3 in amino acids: CSARDSGSIGTDTQYF. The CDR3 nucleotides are TGCAGTGCTAGAGATAGCGGGAGTATTGGCACAGATACGCAGTATTTT.

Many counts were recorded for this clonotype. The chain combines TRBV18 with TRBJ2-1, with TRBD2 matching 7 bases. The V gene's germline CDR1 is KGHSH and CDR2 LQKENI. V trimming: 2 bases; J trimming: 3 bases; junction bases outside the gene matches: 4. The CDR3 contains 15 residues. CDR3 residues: CASSPGGGVYNEQFF. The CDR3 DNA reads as TGTGCCAGCTCACCAGGGGGAGGGGTCTACAATGAGCAGTTCTTC.

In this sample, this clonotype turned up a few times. The DNA of the CDR3 is TGTGCCAGCAGTGATCTGACAGGGGGCTATAATTCACCCCTCCACTTT. It encodes CASSDLTGGYNSPLHF. The chain is built from TRBV6-1 and TRBJ1-6; 9 nucleotides align to TRBD1. The CDR3 covers 16 residues. The germline V gene encodes CDR1 MNHNS and CDR2 SASEGT. Unmatched junction bases numbered 3, after V lost 3 bases and J lost 3 bases.

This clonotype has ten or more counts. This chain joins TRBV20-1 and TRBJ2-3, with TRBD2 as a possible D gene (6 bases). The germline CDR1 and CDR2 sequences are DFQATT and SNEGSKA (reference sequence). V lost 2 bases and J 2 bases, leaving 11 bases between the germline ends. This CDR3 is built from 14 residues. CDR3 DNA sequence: TGCAGTGCTAGAAGACGGACTATCACAGATACGCAGTATTTT. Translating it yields CSARRRTITDTQYF.

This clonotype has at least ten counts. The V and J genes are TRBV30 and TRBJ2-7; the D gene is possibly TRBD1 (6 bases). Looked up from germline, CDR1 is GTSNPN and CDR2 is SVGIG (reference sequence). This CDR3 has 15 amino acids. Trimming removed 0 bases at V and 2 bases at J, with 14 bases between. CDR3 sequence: CAWSVVAGDPYEQYF. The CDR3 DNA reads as TGTGCCTGGAGTGTAGTAGCAGGGGATCCCTACGAGCAGTACTTC.

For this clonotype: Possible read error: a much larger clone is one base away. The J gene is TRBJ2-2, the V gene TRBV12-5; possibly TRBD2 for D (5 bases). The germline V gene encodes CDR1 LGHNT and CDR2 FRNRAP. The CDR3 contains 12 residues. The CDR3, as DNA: TGTGCTAGTGGCCTACCTCCCGGGGAGCTGTGTTTT. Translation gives CASGLPPGELCF.

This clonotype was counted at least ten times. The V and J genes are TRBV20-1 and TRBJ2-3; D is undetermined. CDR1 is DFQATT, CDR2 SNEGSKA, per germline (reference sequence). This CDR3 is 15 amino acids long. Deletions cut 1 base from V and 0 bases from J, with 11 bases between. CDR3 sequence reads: CSARGGELSTDTQYF. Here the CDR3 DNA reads TGCAGTGCTAGAGGTGGTGAACTCAGCACAGATACGCAGTATTTT.

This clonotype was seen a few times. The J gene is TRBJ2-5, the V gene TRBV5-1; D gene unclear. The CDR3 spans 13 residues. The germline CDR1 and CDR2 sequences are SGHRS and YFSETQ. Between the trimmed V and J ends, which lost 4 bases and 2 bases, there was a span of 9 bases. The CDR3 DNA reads TGCGCCAGCAGCCCAGCAGGACAAGAGACCCAGTACTTC. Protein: CASSPAGQETQYF.

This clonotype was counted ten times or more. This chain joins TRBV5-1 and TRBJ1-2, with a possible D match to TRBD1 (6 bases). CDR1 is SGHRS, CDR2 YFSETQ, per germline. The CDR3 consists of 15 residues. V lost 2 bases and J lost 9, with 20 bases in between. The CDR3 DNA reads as TGCGCCAGCAGCTTTTTCGGGACAAAGGAAGCGAGCTACACCTTC. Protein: CASSFFGTKEASYTF.

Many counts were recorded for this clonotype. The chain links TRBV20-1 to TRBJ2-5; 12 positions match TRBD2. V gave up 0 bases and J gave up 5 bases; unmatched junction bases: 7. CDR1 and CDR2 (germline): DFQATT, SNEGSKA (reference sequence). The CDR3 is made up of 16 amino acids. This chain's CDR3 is CSARDPLAGGGETQYF. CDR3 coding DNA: TGCAGTGCTAGAGATCCCCTAGCGGGAGGGGGTGAGACCCAGTACTTC.

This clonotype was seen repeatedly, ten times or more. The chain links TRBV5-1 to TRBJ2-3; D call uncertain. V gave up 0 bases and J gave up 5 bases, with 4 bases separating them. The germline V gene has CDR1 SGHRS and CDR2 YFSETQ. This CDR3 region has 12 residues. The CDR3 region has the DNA TGCGCCAGCAGCTTGGACAGAGATACGCAGTATTTT. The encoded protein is CASSLDRDTQYF.

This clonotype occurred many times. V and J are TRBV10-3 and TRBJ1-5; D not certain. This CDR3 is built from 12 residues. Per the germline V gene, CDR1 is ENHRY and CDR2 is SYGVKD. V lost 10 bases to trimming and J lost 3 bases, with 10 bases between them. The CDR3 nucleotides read TGTGCCAGCGGCCCGTACAATCAGCCCCAGCATTTT. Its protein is CASGPYNQPQHF.

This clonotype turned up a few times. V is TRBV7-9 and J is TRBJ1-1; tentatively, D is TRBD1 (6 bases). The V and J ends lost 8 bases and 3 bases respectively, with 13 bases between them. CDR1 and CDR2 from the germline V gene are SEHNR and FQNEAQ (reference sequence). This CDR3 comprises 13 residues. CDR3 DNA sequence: TGTGCCAGCCGGGGGGGGGCGGACACTGAAGCTTTCTTT. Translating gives CASRGGADTEAFF. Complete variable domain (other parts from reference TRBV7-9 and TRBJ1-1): DTGVSQNPRHKITKRGQNVTFRCDPISEHNRLYWYRQTLGQGPEFLTYFQNEAQLEKSRLLSDRFSAERPKGSFSTLEIQRTEQGDSAMYLCASRGGADTEAFFGQGTRLTVV.

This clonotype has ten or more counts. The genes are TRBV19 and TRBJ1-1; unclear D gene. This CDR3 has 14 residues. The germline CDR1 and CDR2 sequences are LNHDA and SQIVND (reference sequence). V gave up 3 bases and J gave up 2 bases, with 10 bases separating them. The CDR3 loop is CASSIRTENTEAFF. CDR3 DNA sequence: TGTGCCAGTAGTATCAGGACGGAAAACACTGAAGCTTTCTTT.

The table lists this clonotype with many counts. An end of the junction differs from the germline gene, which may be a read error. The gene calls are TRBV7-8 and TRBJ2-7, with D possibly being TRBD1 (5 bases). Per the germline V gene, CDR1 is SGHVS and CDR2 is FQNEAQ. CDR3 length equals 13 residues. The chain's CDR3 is CAGSLRQSYEQYF. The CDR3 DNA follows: TGTGCCGGCAGCCTCCGACAGTCCTACGAGCAGTACTTC.

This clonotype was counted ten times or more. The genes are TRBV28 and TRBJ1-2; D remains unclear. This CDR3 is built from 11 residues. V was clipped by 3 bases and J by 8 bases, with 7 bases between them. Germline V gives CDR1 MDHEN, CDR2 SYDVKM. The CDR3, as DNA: TGTGCCAGCAGTTTTAAGGGCGGCTACACCTTC. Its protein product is CASSFKGGYTF.

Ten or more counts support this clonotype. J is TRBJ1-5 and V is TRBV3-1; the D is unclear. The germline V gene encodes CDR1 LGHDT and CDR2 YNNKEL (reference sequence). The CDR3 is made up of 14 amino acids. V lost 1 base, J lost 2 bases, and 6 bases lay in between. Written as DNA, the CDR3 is TGTGCCAGCAGCCAAGGAGGAGGCAATCAGCCCCAGCATTTT. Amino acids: CASSQGGGNQPQHF.

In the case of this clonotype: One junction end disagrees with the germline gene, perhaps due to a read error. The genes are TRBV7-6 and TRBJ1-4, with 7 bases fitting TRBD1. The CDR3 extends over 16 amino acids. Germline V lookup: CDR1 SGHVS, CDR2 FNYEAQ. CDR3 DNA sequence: TGTGCCGGCAGCGGCATACGGCAGGGGGGTAATGAAAAACCGTTTTTT. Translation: CAGSGIRQGGNEKPFF.

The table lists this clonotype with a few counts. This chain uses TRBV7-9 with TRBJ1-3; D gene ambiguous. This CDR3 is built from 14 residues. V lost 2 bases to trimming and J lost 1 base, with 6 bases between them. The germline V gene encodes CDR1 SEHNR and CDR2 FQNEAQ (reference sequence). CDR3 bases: TGTGCCAGCAGCTTATCCATATCTGGAAACACCATATATTTT. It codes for CASSLSISGNTIYF.

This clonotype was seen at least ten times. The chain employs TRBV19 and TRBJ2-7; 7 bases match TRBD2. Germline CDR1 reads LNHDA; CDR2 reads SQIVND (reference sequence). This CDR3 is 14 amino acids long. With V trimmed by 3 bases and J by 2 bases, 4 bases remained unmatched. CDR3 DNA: TGTGCCAGTAGTATGGCGGGGGTAGCCTACGAGCAGTACTTC. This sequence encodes CASSMAGVAYEQYF. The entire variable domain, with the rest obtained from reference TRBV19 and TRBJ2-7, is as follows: DGGITQSPKYLFRKEGQNVTLSCEQNLNHDAMYWYRQDPGQGLRLIYYSQIVNDFQKGDIAEGYSVSREKKESFPLTVTSAQKNPTAFYLCASSMAGVAYEQYFGPGTRLTVT.

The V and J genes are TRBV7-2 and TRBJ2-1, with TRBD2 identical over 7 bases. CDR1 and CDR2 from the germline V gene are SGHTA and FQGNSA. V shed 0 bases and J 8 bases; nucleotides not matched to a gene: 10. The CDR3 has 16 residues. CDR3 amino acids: CASSLAGGSRGDEQFF. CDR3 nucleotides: TGTGCCAGCAGCTTAGCCGGCGGGAGTAGGGGCGATGAGCAGTTCTTC.

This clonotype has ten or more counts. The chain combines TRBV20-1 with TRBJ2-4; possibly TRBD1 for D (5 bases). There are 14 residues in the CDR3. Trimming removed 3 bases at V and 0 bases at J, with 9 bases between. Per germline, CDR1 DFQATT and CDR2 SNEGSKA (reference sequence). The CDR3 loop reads CSASSRVAKNIQYF. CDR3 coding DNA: TGCAGTGCTAGTTCCAGGGTAGCCAAAAACATTCAGTACTTC.